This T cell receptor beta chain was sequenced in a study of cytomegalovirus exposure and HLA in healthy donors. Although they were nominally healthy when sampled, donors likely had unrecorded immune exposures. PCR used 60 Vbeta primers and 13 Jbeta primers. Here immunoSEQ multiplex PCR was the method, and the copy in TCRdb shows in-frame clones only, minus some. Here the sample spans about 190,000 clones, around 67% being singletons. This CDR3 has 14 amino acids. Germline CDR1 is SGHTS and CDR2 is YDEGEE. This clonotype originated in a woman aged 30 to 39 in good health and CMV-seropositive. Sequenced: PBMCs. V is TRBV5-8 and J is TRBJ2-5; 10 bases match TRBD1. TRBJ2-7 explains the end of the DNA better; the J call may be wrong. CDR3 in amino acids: CASSLGQGANEQYF. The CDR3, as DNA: TGTGCCAGCAGCTTGGGACAGGGGGCCAACGAGCAGTACTTC.